This TCR beta chain was profiled in a study of Graves' ophthalmopathy and Graves' hyperthyroidism. The length of the CDR3 is 14 residues. Germline CDR1 SGHAT, CDR2 FQNNGV. The junction had 12 bases not matched to a gene; V was cut back by 8 bases and J by 6 bases. With regard to this clonotype: Its antigen is still unknown.

Points from the study as a whole: Clonotypes were expanded in thyroid at above 0.001 frequency, and most also appeared in blood.

RNA transcripts yielded amplified TCR beta CDR3 regions. The first round was an RT-PCR with HTBI primers, and the second round was a multiplex PCR. From the multiplex PCR reads, TCRdb called clonotypes with MiXCR, one entry per CDR3 protein. The sample has more than 550,000 distinct CDR3 sequences, just over 40% seen once. The TCR sequence derives from an adult man with Graves' ophthalmopathy. The chain recombines TRBV11-2 with TRBJ2-7, with 8 bases fitting TRBD1. The material sequenced was peripheral blood. The chain's CDR3 is CASAKDRDLFEQYF. CDR3 nucleotides: TGTGCCAGCGCAAAGGACAGGGACCTTTTCGAGCAGTACTTC. The full variable domain, its missing parts supplied by reference TRBV11-2 and TRBJ2-7, is EAGVAQSPRYKIIEKRQSVAFWCNPISGHATLYWYQQILGQGPKLLIQFQNNGVVDDSQLPKDRFSAERLKGVDSTLKIQPAKLEDSAVYLCASAKDRDLFEQYFGPGTRLTVT.